This T cell receptor (beta chain) was documented in a study of CD8 T cells in Susac syndrome. Study-level points and caveats: Clonal expansion was absent from the CD4+ T cell repertoires in Susac syndrome. A relatively small number of individuals underwent TCR sequencing and HLA analysis.

Trimming pared 4 bases from V and 3 bases from J, leaving 15 bases between. This CDR3 is built from 15 residues. Negative isolation yielded the CD8+ and CD4+ T cells, while FACS enriched the TEMRA cells. Random hexamers served to reverse transcribe roughly 0.5 to 1 ug RNA. TCRdb re-analysed the immunoSEQ multiplex PCR reads in MiXCR, keeping a single row per CDR3 protein. Of about 140,000 distinct CDR3 sequences listed, 95% were seen once; the top ten hold roughly 0.14%. Points on this clonotype: Its specificity is not known.

Sequenced sample: CD4+ T cells from PBMCs. This TCR was sampled from a human donor with Susac syndrome. This chain connects TRBV23-1 to TRBJ2-5, with D perhaps matching TRBD2 (5 bases). TRBV23-1 is an ORF; its function is uncertain. CDR3 nucleotides: TGCGCCAGCAGTCGGCCTGGAGGCAGAGAAGAGACCCAGTACTTC. Residues: CASSRPGGREETQYF.